The clone carrying this TCR beta chain was counted a few times. As yet, its antigen is unknown. This sample is part of a study of post-analysis software for immune sequencing data. TCR beta cDNA libraries included unique molecular identifiers. In TCRdb, the PCR reads were re-called with MiXCR into one record per CDR3 protein. The sample holds under 200,000 distinct CDR3 sequences, roughly 34% seen once. CDR1 and CDR2 (germline): SGHVS, FNYEAQ. The junction had 7 bases not matched to a gene; V was cut back by 3 bases and J by 2 bases. This CDR3 is built from 16 residues. Study-level results: Significantly lower normalized Chao1 diversity was found in patients with multiple sclerosis relative to controls. Samples from a shared batch, those prepared together, strongly co-clustered by F measure. Relative to controls, patients had about 5 TRBV segments at higher frequency, with TRBV5-6, TRBV5-1 and TRBV20-1 among these.

Sequencing used blood, obtained after autologous hematopoietic stem cell transplantation. The gene calls are TRBV7-6 and TRBJ2-3, with 8 bases that match TRBD1. The sequence was collected from a girl aged 5 to 17 with multiple sclerosis. Written as DNA, the CDR3 is TGTGCCAGCAGCTTGGGGACAGGCTCGGACACAGATACGCAGTATTTT. Protein sequence: CASSLGTGSDTDTQYF.